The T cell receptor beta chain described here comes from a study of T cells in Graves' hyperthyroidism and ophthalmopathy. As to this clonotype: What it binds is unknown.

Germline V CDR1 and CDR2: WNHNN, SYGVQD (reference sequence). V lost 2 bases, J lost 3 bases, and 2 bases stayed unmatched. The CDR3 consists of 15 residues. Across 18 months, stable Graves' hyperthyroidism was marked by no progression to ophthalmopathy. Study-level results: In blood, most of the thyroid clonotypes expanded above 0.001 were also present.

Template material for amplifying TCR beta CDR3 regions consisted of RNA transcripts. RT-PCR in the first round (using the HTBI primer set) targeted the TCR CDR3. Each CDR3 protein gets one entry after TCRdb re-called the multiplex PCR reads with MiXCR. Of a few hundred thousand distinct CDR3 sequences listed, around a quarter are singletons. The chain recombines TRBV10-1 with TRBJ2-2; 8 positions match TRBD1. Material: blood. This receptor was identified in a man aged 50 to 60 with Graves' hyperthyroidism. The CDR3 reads CASSELTGDTGELFF. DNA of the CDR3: TGCGCCAGCAGTGAGCTGACAGGGGACACCGGGGAGCTGTTTTTT.